This T cell receptor beta chain was observed in a study of regulatory T cells in long-lasting Graves disease. HTBI primers from iRepertoire and Arm-PCR of CDR3 regions yielded the TCR beta libraries. TCRdb redid the calling of the multiplex PCR reads with MiXCR, one entry per CDR3 protein. Of under 800,000 distinct CDR3 sequences detected, under 20% appear once; the ten largest clones hold roughly 18%. Points from the study as a whole: Comparison showed that persistent patients shared more public clonotypes (about 2,600) than new patients (966).

V gave up 3 bases and J gave up 4 bases, with 15 bases separating them. CDR3 length equals 15 residues. Germline lookup yields CDR1 SNHLY and CDR2 FYNNEI. Regarding time point: newly diagnosed GD, antithyroid drugs for less than 3 months. PBMC-derived RNA was used for the TCR library. Each of the patients was recruited from an endocrinology department situated in Xi'an, China. This clonotype was seen at least ten times. Antigen unknown. Another study also made use of these data, one on T cells in Graves' hyperthyroidism and ophthalmopathy. That report adds: TCR CDR3 underwent first-round RT-PCR with the HTBI primer set.

This sequence originates from a woman under 40 with Graves disease. The sequencing used peripheral blood mononuclear cells (PBMCs), collected at new diagnosis, from a patient treated with antithyroid drugs. V usage is TRBV2 and J usage is TRBJ1-2; tentatively, D is TRBD1 (5 bases). The CDR3 nucleotides are TGTGCCAGCAGTGACGGGGACTCCGGCTTCTATGGCTACACCTTC. It codes for CASSDGDSGFYGYTF. Supplemented by reference TRBV2 and TRBJ1-2, the full variable domain reads EPEVTQTPSHQVTQMGQEVILRCVPISNHLYFYWYRQILGQKVEFLVSFYNNEISEKSEIFDDQFSVERPDGSNFTLKIRSTKLEDSAMYFCASSDGDSGFYGYTFGSGTRLTVV.